This TCR beta chain was profiled in a study of T-cell memory formation after mild COVID-19. In germline, CDR1 is SGHDT, CDR2 YYEEEE. This CDR3 contains 16 residues. V was clipped by 4 bases and J by 7 bases; unmatched bases: 8. A single record per CDR3 protein comes from TCRdb applying MiXCR to the 5' RACE reads. The sample has hundreds of thousands of distinct CDR3 sequences, roughly 14% seen once; the top ten hold 20% to 25%. This clonotype occurred a few times. Sequences were obtained from PBMCs or a T cell subset sorted from them (not recorded which). V and J are TRBV5-6 and TRBJ1-6; the match to TRBD1 covers 10 bases. This sequence was found in a man aged 18 to 30 who had mild COVID-19 (a few samples of this study predate the infection). Cell type and time point are not known. The chain's CDR3 is CASSPPDRGGNSPLHF. The DNA for the CDR3 is TGTGCCAGCAGCCCCCCGGACAGGGGGGGGAATTCACCCCTCCACTTT.